These 27 T cell receptor beta chains originate from one sample sequenced in a study of blood T cell repertoires in COVID-19. Assay used: immunoSEQ multiplex PCR; TCRdb lists only in-frame clones, some missing. This sample has about 220,000 clones, with approximately 80% found just once. Sequencing was done on a sample of peripheral blood. These receptors were collected from a human donor in a cohort sampled during active COVID-19.

The sample holds a few counts of this clone. The rearrangement uses TRBV3-1 (or the pseudogene TRBV3-2) and TRBJ1-2; the match to TRBD1 covers 7 bases. This CDR3 contains 18 residues. Germline V lookup: CDR1 LGHDT, CDR2 YNNKEL (reference sequence). Trimming cost V 0 bases and J 5 bases; bases outside gene matches: 15. The CDR3 sequence: CASSQDEPGQPSMYGYTF. The CDR3 DNA reads TGTGCCAGCAGCCAAGACGAGCCGGGACAGCCTTCCATGTATGGCTACACCTTC.

V gene TRBV24-1 combines with J gene TRBJ1-1, with a tentative D call TRBD1 (6 bases). Looked up from germline, CDR1 is KGHDR and CDR2 is SFDVKD. With 9 bases removed from V and 5 bases from J, the gap between germline ends came to 18 bases. This CDR3 is built from 14 residues. The CDR3 nucleotides read TGTGCCACCCCAAACCGGGGAGGGGGGACTGAAGCTTTCTTT. Protein sequence: CATPNRGGGTEAFF.

The rearrangement uses TRBV5-1 and TRBJ2-7; D is possibly TRBD1 (5 bases). CDR1 is SGHRS, CDR2 YFSETQ, per germline. Between the trimmed V and J ends, which lost 0 bases and 5 bases, there was a span of 15 bases. This CDR3 region has 15 residues. CDR3 sequence reads: CASSLAGLGNNEQYF. In DNA, the CDR3 is TGCGCCAGCAGCTTGGCAGGGCTGGGAAACAACGAGCAGTACTTC.

CDR3 DNA: TGTGCCAGCAGCCAAGAGTCTAGGACAGGGTGGAACACCGGGGAGCTGTTTTTT. Amino acids: CASSQESRTGWNTGELFF. V is TRBV3-1 (or the pseudogene TRBV3-2) and J is TRBJ2-2; 8 bases are shared with TRBD1. CDR1 is LGHDT, CDR2 YNNKEL, per germline (reference sequence). J was trimmed by 1 base and V by 0 bases; bases with no gene match: 7. The CDR3 extends over 18 amino acids.

The J gene is TRBJ1-2, the V gene TRBV19; possibly TRBD1 for D (6 bases). CDR1 is LNHDA and CDR2 is SQIVND in the germline V gene (reference sequence). CDR3 length equals 14 residues. Trimming cost V 3 bases and J 6 bases, with 14 bases left between them. The CDR3 nucleotides are TGTGCCAGTAGTATCCTCGGGGACATTCATGGCTACACCTTC. It encodes CASSILGDIHGYTF.

The rearrangement joins TRBV19 to TRBJ2-5; unclear D gene. Trimming cost V 3 bases and J 4 bases, with 12 bases left between them. Looked up from germline, CDR1 is LNHDA and CDR2 is SQIVND (reference sequence). The CDR3 runs 14 residues. The CDR3 loop reads CASSIGWQAETQYF. CDR3 DNA: TGTGCCAGTAGTATTGGGTGGCAGGCAGAGACCCAGTACTTC.

CDR3 nucleotides: TGTGCCAGCAAACAGGGACAGTCCACGGGGACCCAGTACTTC. This codes for CASKQGQSTGTQYF. The chain recombines TRBV2 with TRBJ2-5; 7 bases match TRBD1. This CDR3 region has 14 residues. Germline V gene sequence: CDR1 SNHLY, CDR2 FYNNEI. J gave up 7 bases and V 7 bases, and 12 bases lay outside the gene matches.

The V and J genes are TRBV6-2 or TRBV6-3 and TRBJ1-1, with D possibly TRBD1 on 6 matching bases. The CDR3 length is 15 residues. Trimming stripped 2 bases from V and 0 bases from J, with 10 bases between. Germline V gene lookup returns CDR1 MNHEY and CDR2 SVGEGT. The CDR3 DNA follows: TGTGCCAGCAGTTACCGAAGACAGGTGAACACTGAAGCTTTCTTT. It specifies CASSYRRQVNTEAFF.

The rearrangement joins TRBV24-1 to TRBJ2-3, with a possible D match to TRBD1 (6 bases). V lost 5 bases to trimming and J lost 0 bases, with 20 bases between them. The germline CDR1 and CDR2 sequences are KGHDR and SFDVKD. The CDR3 totals 18 residues. The CDR3 spells CATSGLRAGAFSTDTQYF. DNA for the CDR3: TGTGCCACCAGTGGCTTACGGGCAGGGGCCTTCAGCACAGATACGCAGTATTTT.

V gene TRBV4-1 combines with J gene TRBJ1-2; 7 bases match TRBD1. Germline lookup yields CDR1 MGHRA and CDR2 YSYEKL. V shed 1 base and J 3 bases; nucleotides not matched to a gene: 5. The CDR3 extends over 15 amino acids. CDR3 sequence: CASSQVEGAYYGYTF. DNA of the CDR3: TGCGCCAGCAGCCAAGTCGAGGGGGCTTACTATGGCTACACCTTC.

The chain employs TRBV6-4 and TRBJ1-2; 7 bases agree with TRBD1. CDR3 size: 14 residues. CDR1 is MRHNA and CDR2 is SNTAGT in the germline V gene. With 6 bases clipped from V and 6 bases from J, the junction kept 10 bases outside the gene matches. The CDR3 DNA follows: TGTGCCAGCAGAGCATACGGGACAGAGGATGGCTACACCTTC. Translated, it gives CASRAYGTEDGYTF.

J is TRBJ1-2 and V is TRBV3-1 (or the pseudogene TRBV3-2); D is undetermined. CDR3 length: 14 amino acids. Looked up from germline, CDR1 is LGHDT and CDR2 is YNNKEL (reference sequence). V was pared by 0 bases and J by 4 bases, with 9 bases between. The CDR3: CASSQDKAAYGYTF. The CDR3 bases are TGTGCCAGCAGCCAAGATAAGGCGGCCTATGGCTACACCTTC.

This clone was picked up a small number of times. The chain joins TRBV4-1 to TRBJ2-2, with D perhaps TRBD1 (6 bases). The CDR3 runs to 15 residues. The germline V and J ends were trimmed by 4 bases and 0 bases, with 9 bases remaining between them. Germline lookup yields CDR1 MGHRA and CDR2 YSYEKL. DNA of the CDR3: TGCGCCAGCAGCCTCGGACAGACGAACACCGGGGAGCTGTTTTTT. It codes for CASSLGQTNTGELFF.

This clone has only one observation. The J gene is TRBJ2-3, the V gene TRBV24-1; TRBD2 agrees at 8 bases. V gave up 11 bases and J gave up 1 base; unmatched junction bases: 4. This CDR3 region has 13 residues. In germline, CDR1 is KGHDR, CDR2 SFDVKD. The CDR3 region has the DNA TGTGCCAGCGGGGGGCCGGGCACAGATACGCAGTATTTT. The encoded protein is CASGGPGTDTQYF.

The V and J genes are TRBV6-6 and TRBJ2-1; maybe TRBD2 (7 bases). Per germline, CDR1 MNHNY and CDR2 SVGAGI (reference sequence). The CDR3 consists of 16 residues. Trimming took off 5 bases at V and 2 bases at J, with 16 bases between the two ends. Written as DNA, the CDR3 is TGTGCCAGCAGTCTGGGGGCTAGCGGTACCTACAATGAGCAGTTCTTC. Translated, it gives CASSLGASGTYNEQFF.

This sequence joins TRBV28 and TRBJ1-5; D ambiguous. The CDR3 length is 12 residues. Trimming cost V 6 bases and J 6 bases, with 9 bases left between them. Per germline, CDR1 MDHEN and CDR2 SYDVKM. CDR3 bases: TGTGCCAGCAGAGAGAATTCTCAGCCCCAGCATTTT. Protein: CASRENSQPQHF.

This clone came up many times. The chain links TRBV6-1 to TRBJ2-1; TRBD1 aligns across 9 bases. The CDR3 sequence is 14 residues long. The V and J ends lost 3 bases and 8 bases, in that order; junction bases with no gene match: 5. CDR1 MNHNS and CDR2 SASEGT come from the germline V gene. The DNA for the CDR3 is TGTGCCAGCAGTGATACAGGGGGCCCCTATGAGCAGTTCTTC. It is translated as CASSDTGGPYEQFF.

The V call is TRBV11-2, the J call TRBJ2-1, with TRBD2 matching over 11 bases. Trimming cost V 0 bases and J 6 bases; bases outside gene matches: 1. This CDR3 comprises 15 residues. Germline V gene lookup returns CDR1 SGHAT and CDR2 FQNNGV. CDR3 coding DNA: TGTGCCAGCAGCTTAGAACTAGCGGGGGCCAATGAGCAGTTCTTC. Translation: CASSLELAGANEQFF.

This sequence joins TRBV7-9 and TRBJ2-7, with TRBD1 matching over 9 bases. This CDR3 region has 16 residues. Trimming removed 3 bases from V and 2 bases from J; junction bases left unmatched: 8. The germline V gene has CDR1 SEHNR and CDR2 FQNEAQ (reference sequence). The CDR3 DNA reads TGTGCCAGCAGCTTCTCACCCAGGACAGGGGCCTACGAGCAGTACTTC. This translates into CASSFSPRTGAYEQYF.

This clone was observed once. The genes are TRBV6-1 and TRBJ1-2, with D possibly being TRBD1 (5 bases). From germline, CDR1 is MNHNS and CDR2 SASEGT. This CDR3 is built from 13 residues. The germline V and J ends were trimmed by 1 base and 7 bases, with 10 bases remaining between them. The CDR3 region has the DNA TGTGCCAGCAGTGAAGGACAGAAAAGTGGCTACACCTTC. Translation: CASSEGQKSGYTF.

This rearrangement joins TRBV28 to TRBJ1-4; tentative D call: TRBD1 (5 bases). This CDR3 contains 14 residues. Germline CDR1 is MDHEN and CDR2 is SYDVKM. Trimming took off 6 bases at V and 4 bases at J, with 12 bases between the two ends. CDR3 nucleotide sequence: TGTGCCAGCAGCACCCGCAGGGTTAATGAAAAACTGTTTTTT. Its translation: CASSTRRVNEKLFF. Full variable domain (outside the CDR3, taken from reference TRBV28 and TRBJ1-4): DVKVTQSSRYLVKRTGEKVFLECVQDMDHENMFWYRQDPGLGLRLIYFSYDVKMKEKGDIPEGYSVSREKKERFSLILESASTNQTSMYLCASSTRRVNEKLFFGSGTQLSVL.

A few counts support this clone. V and J are TRBV4-3 and TRBJ1-2, with 7 nucleotides matching TRBD1. V shed 0 bases and J 6 bases; nucleotides not matched to a gene: 16. The length of the CDR3 is 18 residues. CDR1 LGHNA and CDR2 YSLEER come from the germline V gene. The CDR3 spells CASSQDLRNRGGINGYTF. The CDR3 coding sequence is TGCGCCAGCAGCCAAGATCTTCGGAACAGGGGAGGAATCAATGGCTACACCTTC.

A few counts support this clone. J is TRBJ1-1 and V is TRBV6-1; TRBD1 is a possible D gene (5 bases). Germline V gene data show CDR1 as MNHNS and CDR2 as SASEGT. V was shortened by 0 bases and J by 3 bases, with 11 bases between the two germline ends. The CDR3 is 15 residues long. DNA for the CDR3: TGTGCCAGCAGTGAAGCGGGGGGAATTGACACTGAAGCTTTCTTT. It encodes CASSEAGGIDTEAFF.

The rearrangement links TRBV28 to TRBJ1-5; 7 positions agree with TRBD1. The CDR3 runs 12 residues. J lost 14 bases, V lost 5 bases, and 9 bases had no gene match. CDR1 is MDHEN and CDR2 is SYDVKM in the germline V gene. The CDR3: CASSPRDSLEHF. The CDR3 nucleotides are TGTGCCAGCAGTCCCCGGGACAGCCTCGAGCATTTT. Using reference TRBV28 and TRBJ1-5 for the parts outside the CDR3, the full variable domain is DVKVTQSSRYLVKRTGEKVFLECVQDMDHENMFWYRQDPGLGLRLIYFSYDVKMKEKGDIPEGYSVSREKKERFSLILESASTNQTSMYLCASSPRDSLEHFGDGTRLSIL.

In this sample, this clone turned up once. This sequence joins TRBV7-9 and TRBJ2-1; a possible D gene is TRBD2 (6 bases). The V gene lost 7 bases and the J gene lost 3 bases, with 13 bases spanning the gap. This CDR3 contains 14 residues. CDR1 is SEHNR, CDR2 FQNEAQ, per germline (reference sequence). Written as DNA, the CDR3 is TGTGCCAGCACCCGGGGGATAGGCTACAATGAGCAGTTCTTC. This sequence encodes CASTRGIGYNEQFF.

This clone has a handful of counts. V is TRBV19 and J is TRBJ2-7; TRBD1 agrees at 9 bases. Germline assignment: CDR1 LNHDA and CDR2 SQIVND (reference sequence). The CDR3 spans 15 residues. V trimming: 5 bases; J trimming: 4 bases; junction bases outside the gene matches: 9. The CDR3 loop is CASSVRDRALYEQYF. For the CDR3, the DNA is TGTGCCAGTAGTGTCCGGGACAGGGCCTTATACGAGCAGTACTTC.

This rearrangement joins TRBV7-9 to TRBJ2-6; unclear D gene. Germline V gene sequence: CDR1 SEHNR, CDR2 FQNEAQ (reference sequence). The germline V and J ends were trimmed by 1 base and 2 bases, with 18 bases remaining between them. The CDR3 spans 19 residues. CDR3 sequence: CASSLGRGRLETGANVLTF. CDR3 coding DNA: TGTGCCAGCAGCTTAGGCCGTGGCAGGTTGGAAACTGGGGCCAACGTCCTGACTTTC.